This T cell receptor (beta chain) was captured by sequencing in a study of cytomegalovirus exposure and HLA in healthy donors. Points from the study as a whole: About 87% or about 30% of the time was how often most TCR beta V segments were productive, according to an earlier analysis.

Concerning this clone: The antigen remains unidentified.

The CDR3 contains 11 residues. V was shortened by 9 bases and J by 9 bases, with 12 bases between the two germline ends. The germline V gene encodes CDR1 MGHRA and CDR2 YSYEKL. Primers for the PCR totalled 60 Vbeta and 13 Jbeta. Some clones are missing from TCRdb's copy, which holds only in-frame ones; the method was immunoSEQ multiplex PCR. The sample has roughly 240,000 clones, approximately 85% seen once; the top ten hold roughly 0.26%. This sequence originates from a girl aged 2 to 9 in good health and CMV-seronegative. Sequencing was performed on PBMCs. The chain carries TRBV4-1 and TRBJ2-1; no clear D gene. This CDR3 is CASVFGGEQFF. In nucleotides, the CDR3 is TGCGCCAGTGTCTTCGGCGGTGAGCAGTTCTTC.